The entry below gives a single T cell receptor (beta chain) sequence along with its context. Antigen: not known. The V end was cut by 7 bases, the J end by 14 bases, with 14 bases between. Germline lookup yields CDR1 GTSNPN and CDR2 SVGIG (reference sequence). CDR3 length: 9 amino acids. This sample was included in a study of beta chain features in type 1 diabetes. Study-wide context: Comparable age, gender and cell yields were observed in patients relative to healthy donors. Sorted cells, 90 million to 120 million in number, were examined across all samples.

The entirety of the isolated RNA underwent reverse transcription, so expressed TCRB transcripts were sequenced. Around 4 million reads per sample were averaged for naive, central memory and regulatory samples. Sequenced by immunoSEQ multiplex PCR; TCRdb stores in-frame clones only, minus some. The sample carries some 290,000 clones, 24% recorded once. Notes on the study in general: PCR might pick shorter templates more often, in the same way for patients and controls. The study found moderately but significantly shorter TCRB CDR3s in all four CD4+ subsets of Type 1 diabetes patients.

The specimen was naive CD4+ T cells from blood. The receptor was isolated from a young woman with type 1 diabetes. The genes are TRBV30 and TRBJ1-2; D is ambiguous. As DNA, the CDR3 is TGTGCCTTTAGGCCGGGGTTGACCTTC. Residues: CAFRPGLTF.